Listed here are 16 T cell receptor beta chains from one sample, sequenced in a study of beta chain features in type 1 diabetes (dated by TCRdb to 2016 to 2018). Library method: the immunoSEQ multiplex PCR assay. The entire isolated RNA was reverse transcribed using the High Capacity cDNA Reverse Transcription Kit, and thus expressed TCRB transcripts were sequenced. In its TCRdb copy, this immuneACCESS table keeps in-frame sequences only and misses some clones. Where compared with another copy, unresolved V genes explain less than half of these, and the others have no known cause. Here the sample has some 150,000 clones; about 44% occur a single time. The top ten clonotypes cover approximately 0.4% of the sample. The sample consisted of Tregs from blood. Explained via the paper, the cell subset or site label denotes: regulatory CD4+ T cells. Receptors originate from a man between 18 and 29 years old in good health.

This sequence joins TRBV7-2 and TRBJ2-5; 11 bases match TRBD2. V was pared by 3 bases and J by 5 bases, with 17 bases of the junction left unmatched. The CDR3 totals 19 residues. The germline V gene encodes CDR1 SGHTA and CDR2 FQGNSA. The CDR3 DNA follows: TGTGCCAGCAGCTTGGACAGGGGAGCTAGCGGGAGGAGCCGGGAGACCCAGTACTTC. Its translation: CASSLDRGASGRSRETQYF.

The chain joins TRBV7-2 to TRBJ2-1; 11 bases fit TRBD2. From germline, CDR1 is SGHTA and CDR2 FQGNSA. The CDR3 sequence is 16 residues long. V lost 5 bases, J lost 4 bases, and 7 bases stayed unmatched. In DNA, the CDR3 is TGTGCCAGCAGCCAAGAGGGACTAGCGGTATACAATGAGCAGTTCTTC. As protein: CASSQEGLAVYNEQFF.

The rearrangement links TRBV6-5 to TRBJ2-1, with a possible D match to TRBD2 (5 bases). Germline values: CDR1 MNHEY, CDR2 SVGAGI. This CDR3 spans 14 amino acids. V was shortened by 8 bases and J by 0 bases, with 11 bases between the two germline ends. The CDR3 reads CASSTGSSYNEQFF. Here the CDR3 DNA reads TGTGCCAGCTCGACTGGGAGCTCCTACAATGAGCAGTTCTTC.

V and J are TRBV28 and TRBJ1-2; possible D gene TRBD1, 6 bases. The CDR3 loop spans 15 amino acids. Germline V gives CDR1 MDHEN, CDR2 SYDVKM. V lost 3 bases to trimming and J lost 2 bases, with 13 bases between them. CDR3 sequence (DNA): TGTGCCAGCAGTTTGCACAGGGCTCTAAACTATGGCTACACCTTC. Its protein is CASSLHRALNYGYTF.

There are a few counts of this clone. This rearrangement joins TRBV5-1 to TRBJ1-1; D is perhaps TRBD1 (5 bases). Trimming took 3 bases from V and 5 from J, leaving 14 bases between them. The germline gives CDR1 SGHRS, CDR2 YFSETQ. There are 14 residues in the CDR3. The CDR3 spells CASSSYQGRTEAFF. The CDR3 DNA is TGCGCCAGCAGCTCCTATCAGGGTCGGACTGAAGCTTTCTTT.

This clone was seen more than once but under ten times. This sequence joins TRBV27 and TRBJ2-7; D remains unclear. The V end lost 7 bases, the J end lost 2 bases, and 6 bases lay between the germline ends. The CDR3 runs 11 residues. Germline CDR1 is MNHEY and CDR2 is SMNVEV (reference sequence). The DNA for the CDR3 is TGTGCCAGCATGGGCCCCTACGAGCAGTACTTC. This gives the protein CASMGPYEQYF.

In its sample, this clone was seen a few times. This chain joins TRBV7-2 and TRBJ2-7; 13 bases match TRBD2. This CDR3 is built from 16 residues. The ends lost 3 bases at V and 1 base at J; junction bases unmatched: 3. Looked up from germline, CDR1 is SGHTA and CDR2 is FQGNSA. The CDR3 is CASSLTGLAGSYEQYF. The CDR3 region has the DNA TGTGCCAGCAGCTTGACGGGACTAGCGGGATCCTACGAGCAGTACTTC.

This chain connects TRBV5-1 to TRBJ2-5; D remains ambiguous. Germline CDR1 reads SGHRS; CDR2 reads YFSETQ. V was cut by 1 base and J by 5 bases, with 3 bases left in between. The CDR3 length is 11 residues. The CDR3 region is CASSLRETQYF. The CDR3 DNA sequence: TGCGCCAGCAGCTTGCGGGAGACCCAGTACTTC. The whole variable domain, filled in from reference TRBV5-1 and TRBJ2-5, reads KAGVTQTPRYLIKTRGQQVTLSCSPISGHRSVSWYQQTPGQGLQFLFEYFSETQRNKGNFPGRFSGRQFSNSRSEMNVSTLELGDSALYLCASSLRETQYFGPGTRLLVL.

V usage is TRBV25-1 and J usage is TRBJ1-5, with D unclear. The CDR3 is made up of 12 amino acids. V dropped 4 bases and J dropped 6 bases, with 7 bases sitting between them. Germline loops: CDR1 MGHDK, CDR2 SYGVNS. The CDR3 DNA is TGTGCCAGCAGTGTTCGGGGTCAGCCCCAGCATTTT. This codes for CASSVRGQPQHF.

The chain employs TRBV7-8 and TRBJ1-1, with 7 bases identical to TRBD1. The CDR3 loop spans 13 amino acids. V was pared by 4 bases and J by 10 bases, with 9 bases of the junction left unmatched. Germline V gene lookup returns CDR1 SGHVS and CDR2 FQNEAQ. The DNA of the CDR3 is TGTGCCAGCAGCTACTCACAGGGGCGAGGAGCTTTCTTT. Translated, it gives CASSYSQGRGAFF. Complete variable domain (other parts from reference TRBV7-8 and TRBJ1-1): GAGVSQSPRYKVAKRGQDVALRCDPISGHVSLFWYQQALGQGPEFLTYFQNEAQLDKSGLPSDRFFAERPEGSVSTLKIQRTQQEDSAVYLCASSYSQGRGAFFGQGTRLTVV.

This clone showed up just a few times. The J gene is TRBJ2-5, the V gene TRBV5-1; 10 nucleotides agree with TRBD1. V dropped 4 bases and J dropped 4; count of bases not matched to a gene: 7. In germline, CDR1 is SGHRS, CDR2 YFSETQ. The CDR3 extends over 15 amino acids. For the CDR3, the DNA is TGCGCCAGCAGCGGCCGGGACAGGGGAGGAGAGACCCAGTACTTC. Its translation: CASSGRDRGGETQYF.

The chain uses TRBV2 and TRBJ2-1; possible D gene TRBD2, 5 bases. The length of the CDR3 is 18 residues. The germline V gene encodes CDR1 SNHLY and CDR2 FYNNEI. V was pared by 2 bases and J by 2 bases, with 19 bases between. The CDR3 sequence: CASSENRAAGHTYNEQFF. CDR3 DNA sequence: TGTGCCAGCAGTGAAAACAGAGCTGCGGGTCACACCTACAATGAGCAGTTCTTC.

The chain uses TRBV2 and TRBJ1-3; TRBD1 is a possible D gene (6 bases). V lost 8 bases and J lost 1, with 18 bases in between. The germline gives CDR1 SNHLY, CDR2 FYNNEI. The CDR3 sequence is 16 residues long. CDR3 in amino acids: CASLKGEFRSGNTIYF. The CDR3 DNA reads as TGTGCCAGCCTTAAGGGGGAATTTAGGTCTGGAAACACCATATATTTT.

Worth noting for this clone: Other DNA sequences in the sample encode the same CDR3. V and J are TRBV7-3 and TRBJ1-1; D is perhaps TRBD1 (5 bases). Germline V gene data show CDR1 as SGHTA and CDR2 as FQGTGA. V gave up 5 bases and J gave up 1 base, with 8 bases separating them. This CDR3 region has 13 residues. CDR3 in amino acids: CASSRDRNTEAFF. The CDR3 DNA sequence: TGTGCCAGCAGCCGCGACAGGAACACTGAAGCTTTCTTT.

The chain is built from TRBV27 and TRBJ2-7, with 7 bases identical to TRBD1. This CDR3 region has 13 residues. CDR1 is MNHEY, CDR2 SMNVEV, per germline (reference sequence). V lost 6 bases and J lost 4; bases outside the gene matches: 6. The CDR3 bases are TGTGCCAGCAGCCTGGACAGGAGGTACGAGCAGTACTTC. It yields the protein CASSLDRRYEQYF.

This clone has only a few counts. The gene calls are TRBV4-3 and TRBJ2-1; 9 bases fit TRBD2. CDR3 length equals 17 residues. Germline CDR1 is LGHNA and CDR2 is YSLEER. The V segment lost 5 bases and the J segment 7 bases; nucleotides outside the gene matches: 15. CDR3 DNA: TGCGCCAGCAGCGAACTTCGCGCTAGCGGGGCGAGGAATGAGCAGTTCTTC. The encoded protein is CASSELRASGARNEQFF.